A single sample is the source of the 19 T cell receptor beta chains below, sequenced in a study of cytomegalovirus exposure and HLA in healthy donors. The primer mix had 60 Vbeta and 13 Jbeta primers. Generated by immunoSEQ multiplex PCR, the TCRdb table keeps only in-frame clones and is missing some. The sample holds more than 150,000 clones, about three quarters seen once. Sequencing was done on a sample of PBMCs. The receptor source for this set is a man aged 18 to 30 in good health and CMV-seronegative.

The V call is TRBV28, the J call TRBJ1-5; possible D gene TRBD1, 6 bases. V was clipped by 6 bases and J by 7 bases, with 19 bases between them. The CDR3 has 15 amino acids. Germline values: CDR1 MDHEN, CDR2 SYDVKM. As DNA, the CDR3 is TGTGCCAGCAGGCCAACAGGGATAAAGGGACAGCCCCAGCATTTT. It codes for CASRPTGIKGQPQHF.

This chain joins TRBV5-6 and TRBJ1-2; D gene uncertain. Germline V lookup: CDR1 SGHDT, CDR2 YYEEEE. Trimming took 0 bases from V and 6 from J, leaving 18 bases between them. There are 16 residues in the CDR3. The CDR3 loop is CASSLEGSGTADGYTF. CDR3 bases: TGTGCCAGCAGCTTGGAAGGGAGCGGAACAGCGGATGGCTACACCTTC.

This clone was detected only a few times. The V call is TRBV9, the J call TRBJ2-3; TRBD2 aligns across 9 bases. The germline V gene encodes CDR1 SGDLS and CDR2 YYNGEE. V lost 3 bases and J lost 2; bases outside the gene matches: 4. The CDR3 consists of 15 residues. This CDR3 is CASSALAGNTDTQYF. The CDR3 DNA is TGTGCCAGCAGCGCCCTAGCGGGAAACACAGATACGCAGTATTTT. The full variable domain, rest sourced from reference TRBV9 and TRBJ2-3, is DSGVTQTPKHLITATGQRVTLRCSPRSGDLSVYWYQQSLDQGLQFLIQYYNGEERAKGNILERFSAQQFPDLHSELNLSSLELGDSALYFCASSALAGNTDTQYFGPGTRLTVL.

The rearrangement links TRBV19 to TRBJ1-2; TRBD1 is a possible D gene (6 bases). Germline CDR1 LNHDA, CDR2 SQIVND (reference sequence). Trimming took 9 bases from V and 3 from J, leaving 17 bases between them. The CDR3 is 14 residues long. This CDR3 is CASGSGTHDYGYTF. CDR3 nucleotides: TGTGCCAGCGGATCCGGGACACACGACTATGGCTACACCTTC.

The chain has TRBV19 and TRBJ2-3; 8 bases are shared with TRBD1. Germline V gene lookup returns CDR1 LNHDA and CDR2 SQIVND (reference sequence). J was trimmed by 4 bases and V by 3 bases; bases with no gene match: 6. The CDR3 contains 15 residues. DNA of the CDR3: TGTGCCAGTAGTATTAGGTCAGGGGGCGCAGATACGCAGTATTTT. It specifies CASSIRSGGADTQYF.

The chain is built from TRBV28 and TRBJ2-7; 9 nucleotides line up with TRBD1. V trimming: 7 bases; J trimming: 5 bases; junction bases outside the gene matches: 15. Looked up from germline, CDR1 is MDHEN and CDR2 is SYDVKM. The CDR3 is 16 amino acids. CDR3 coding DNA: TGTGCCAGCACTCAGGAACAGGGGGCGATCAGGAACGAGCAGTACTTC. Its translation: CASTQEQGAIRNEQYF.

There are a few counts of this clone. This chain links TRBV9 with TRBJ2-7; no firm D call. The CDR3 totals 14 residues. V lost 4 bases and J 0 bases, leaving 11 bases between the germline ends. Germline V gene sequence: CDR1 SGDLS, CDR2 YYNGEE. The CDR3 loop reads CASSPSHGSYEQYF. The CDR3 DNA sequence: TGTGCCAGCAGCCCGAGTCACGGCTCCTACGAGCAGTACTTC.

J is TRBJ1-2 and V is TRBV6-6, with TRBD1 matching 7 bases. This CDR3 contains 15 residues. Germline lookup yields CDR1 MNHNY and CDR2 SVGAGI (reference sequence). After removal of 1 base from V and 2 bases from J, the junction contained 4 bases not matched to a gene. CDR3 protein: CASSYLDRRNYGYTF. The CDR3 nucleotides are TGTGCCAGCAGTTACTTGGACAGGCGAAACTATGGCTACACCTTC.

The chain has TRBV27 and TRBJ2-3; TRBD1 aligns across 11 bases. There are 18 residues in the CDR3. CDR1 is MNHEY and CDR2 is SMNVEV in the germline V gene (reference sequence). The ends lost 0 bases at V and 3 bases at J; junction bases unmatched: 8. CDR3 sequence (DNA): TGTGCCAGCAGTTTATCTAGGTCGGGACAGGGGGTGACAGATACGCAGTATTTT. Translating it yields CASSLSRSGQGVTDTQYF.

This chain joins TRBV15 and TRBJ2-7; the D is unclear. Germline V lookup: CDR1 LNHNV, CDR2 YYDKDF (reference sequence). The CDR3 is 14 amino acids. The ends were cut back, 1 base at V and 0 bases at J, with 7 bases in the middle. CDR3 sequence: CATSRVGSSYEQYF. The CDR3 DNA is TGTGCCACCAGCAGAGTGGGCAGCTCCTACGAGCAGTACTTC.

The chain joins TRBV4-2 to TRBJ2-6; a weak D match, TRBD2 (6 bases). Trimming stripped 1 base from V and 2 bases from J, with 9 bases between. The CDR3 length is 16 residues. Per germline, CDR1 LGHNA and CDR2 YNFKEQ. In DNA form, the CDR3 reads TGTGCCAGCAGCCAAGCGGAGGGAACTGGGGCCAACGTCCTGACTTTC. This gives the protein CASSQAEGTGANVLTF.

The J gene is TRBJ2-2, the V gene TRBV9; the match to TRBD2 covers 11 bases. V was clipped by 3 bases and J by 7 bases; unmatched bases: 11. Germline values: CDR1 SGDLS, CDR2 YYNGEE. The CDR3 length is 17 residues. The CDR3 reads CASSARLAGGLVGELFF. The DNA of the CDR3 is TGTGCCAGCAGCGCAAGGCTAGCGGGAGGATTGGTCGGGGAGCTGTTTTTT.

The chain is built from TRBV5-6 and TRBJ2-7; 10 bases are shared with TRBD2. After removal of 1 base from V and 1 base from J, the junction contained 2 bases not matched to a gene. This CDR3 region has 15 residues. CDR1 SGHDT and CDR2 YYEEEE come from the germline V gene. The CDR3 region has the DNA TGTGCCAGCAGCTTGTCTAGCGGGGGTTCCTACGAGCAGTACTTC. Amino acid sequence: CASSLSSGGSYEQYF.

V gene TRBV2 combines with J gene TRBJ1-1; 8 bases map to TRBD1. Trimming at V came to 5 bases and at J to 0 bases, leaving 2 bases not matched to a gene. The CDR3 length is 14 residues. Germline V CDR1 and CDR2: SNHLY, FYNNEI. The CDR3 region is CASSLQGVNTEAFF. The CDR3 DNA reads TGTGCCAGCAGTCTACAGGGGGTGAACACTGAAGCTTTCTTT.

This clone was found a few times. The gene calls are TRBV7-8 and TRBJ2-1; TRBD2 might be the D (6 bases). Per the germline V gene, CDR1 is SGHVS and CDR2 is FQNEAQ. The V gene lost 4 bases and the J gene lost 8 bases, with 24 bases spanning the gap. The CDR3 runs to 17 residues. The CDR3 reads CASSSLRGMGGEDEQFF. CDR3 DNA sequence: TGTGCCAGCAGCTCCCTGAGGGGTATGGGGGGAGAGGATGAGCAGTTCTTC.

This clone was picked up a small number of times. The rearrangement links TRBV7-9 to TRBJ2-1; 15 bases fit TRBD2. This CDR3 comprises 16 residues. Germline CDR1 SEHNR, CDR2 FQNEAQ (reference sequence). The V gene end was trimmed by 5 bases and the J gene end by 9 bases; junction bases not matched to a gene: 8. Here the CDR3 DNA reads TGTGCCAGCAGCGAATTGCGGACTAGCGGGGGGGGTGAGCAGTTCTTC. This gives the protein CASSELRTSGGGEQFF.

V and J are TRBV28 and TRBJ1-1; no clear D gene. CDR3 length equals 12 residues. Germline lookup yields CDR1 MDHEN and CDR2 SYDVKM. V was pared by 7 bases and J by 4 bases, with 10 bases between. The CDR3 bases are TGTGCCAGCATGGTTGGAGGCACTGAAGCTTTCTTT. Translated: CASMVGGTEAFF.

The CDR3 loop is CASSSQGAGFYEQYF. Here the CDR3 DNA reads TGTGCCAGCAGTTCCCAGGGGGCTGGATTCTACGAGCAGTACTTC. The V gene is TRBV28, the J gene TRBJ2-7; 8 bases are shared with TRBD1. Germline assignment: CDR1 MDHEN and CDR2 SYDVKM. CDR3 length: 15 amino acids. The V segment lost 4 bases and the J segment 3 bases; nucleotides outside the gene matches: 8.

The chain carries TRBV7-9 and TRBJ2-5; a weak D match, TRBD2 (5 bases). Near its end, the DNA agrees better with TRBJ2-7, so the J call may be wrong. The CDR3 sequence is 13 residues long. The V gene's germline CDR1 is SEHNR and CDR2 FQNEAQ (reference sequence). CDR3 protein: CASSSRGTGEQYF. CDR3 nucleotides: TGTGCCAGCAGCTCCCGGGGAACGGGCGAGCAGTACTTC.